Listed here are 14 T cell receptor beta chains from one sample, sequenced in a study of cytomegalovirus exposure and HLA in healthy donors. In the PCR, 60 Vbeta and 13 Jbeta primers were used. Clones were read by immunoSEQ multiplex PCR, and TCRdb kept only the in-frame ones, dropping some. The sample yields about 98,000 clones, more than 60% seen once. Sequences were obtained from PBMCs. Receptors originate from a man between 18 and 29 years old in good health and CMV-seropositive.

This chain's CDR3 is CASSPTSQGYEQYF. The CDR3 coding sequence is TGTGCCAGCAGTCCTACATCTCAGGGCTACGAGCAGTACTTC. The chain recombines TRBV6-5 with TRBJ2-7, with D possibly being TRBD1 (5 bases). The CDR3 contains 14 residues. Per germline, CDR1 MNHEY and CDR2 SVGAGI. V shed 5 bases and J shed 3 bases, with 14 bases lying between them.

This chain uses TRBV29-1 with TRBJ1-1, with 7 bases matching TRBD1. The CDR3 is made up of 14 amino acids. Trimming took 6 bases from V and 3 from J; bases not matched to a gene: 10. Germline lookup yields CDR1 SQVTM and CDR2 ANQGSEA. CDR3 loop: CSVATGMGDTEAFF. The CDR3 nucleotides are TGCAGCGTAGCGACAGGGATGGGGGACACTGAAGCTTTCTTT. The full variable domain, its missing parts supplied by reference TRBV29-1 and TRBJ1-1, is SAVISQKPSRDICQRGTSLTIQCQVDSQVTMMFWYRQQPGQSLTLIATANQGSEATYESGFVIDKFPISRPNLTFSTLTVSNMSPEDSSIYLCSVATGMGDTEAFFGQGTRLTVV.

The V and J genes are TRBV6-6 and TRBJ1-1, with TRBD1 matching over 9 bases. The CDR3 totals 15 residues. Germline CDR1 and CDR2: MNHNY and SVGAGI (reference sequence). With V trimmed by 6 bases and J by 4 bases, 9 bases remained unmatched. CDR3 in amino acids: CASRGGTGKSTEAFF. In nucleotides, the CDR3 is TGTGCCAGCAGGGGGGGGACAGGGAAGTCCACTGAAGCTTTCTTT.

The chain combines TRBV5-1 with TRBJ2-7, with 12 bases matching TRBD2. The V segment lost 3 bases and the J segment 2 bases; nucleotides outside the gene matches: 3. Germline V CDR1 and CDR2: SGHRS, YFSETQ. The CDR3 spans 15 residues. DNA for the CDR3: TGCGCCAGCAGCTCCGGACTAGCGGGGACCTACGAGCAGTACTTC. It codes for CASSSGLAGTYEQYF.

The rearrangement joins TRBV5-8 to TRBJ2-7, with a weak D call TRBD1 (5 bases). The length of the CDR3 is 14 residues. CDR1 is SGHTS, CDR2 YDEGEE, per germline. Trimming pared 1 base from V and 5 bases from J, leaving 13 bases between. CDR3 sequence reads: CASSLYRRVDEQYF. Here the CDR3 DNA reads TGTGCCAGCAGCTTGTATCGCAGGGTGGACGAGCAGTACTTC. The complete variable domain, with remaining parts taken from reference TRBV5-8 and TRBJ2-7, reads EAGVTQSPTHLIKTRGQQATLRCSPISGHTSVYWYQQALGLGLQFLLWYDEGEERNRGNFPPRFSGRQFPNYSSELNVNALELEDSALYLCASSLYRRVDEQYFGPGTRLTVT.

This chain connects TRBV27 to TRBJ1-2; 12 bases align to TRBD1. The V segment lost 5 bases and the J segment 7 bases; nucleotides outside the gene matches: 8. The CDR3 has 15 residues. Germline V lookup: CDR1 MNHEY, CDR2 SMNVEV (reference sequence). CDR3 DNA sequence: TGTGCCAGCAGTCCTCCGGGACAGGGGGCGGGTGGCTACACCTTC. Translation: CASSPPGQGAGGYTF.

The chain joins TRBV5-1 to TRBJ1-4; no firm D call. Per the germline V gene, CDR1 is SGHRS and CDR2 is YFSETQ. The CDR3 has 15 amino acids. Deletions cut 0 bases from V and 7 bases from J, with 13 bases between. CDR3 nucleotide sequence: TGCGCCAGCAGCTTGGGCGGAATCCGGGGTGAAAAACTGTTTTTT. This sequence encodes CASSLGGIRGEKLFF.

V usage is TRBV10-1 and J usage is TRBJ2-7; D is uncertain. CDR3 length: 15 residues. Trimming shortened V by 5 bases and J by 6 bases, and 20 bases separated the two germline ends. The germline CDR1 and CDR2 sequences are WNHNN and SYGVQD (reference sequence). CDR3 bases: TGCGCCAGCAGTCGAGACCTTAGCACGCACTTCGAGCAGTACTTC. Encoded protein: CASSRDLSTHFEQYF.

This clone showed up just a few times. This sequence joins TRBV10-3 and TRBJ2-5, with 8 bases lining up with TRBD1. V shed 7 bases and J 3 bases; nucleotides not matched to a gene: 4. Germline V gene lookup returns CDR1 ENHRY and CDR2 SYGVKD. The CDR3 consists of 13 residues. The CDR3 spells CAIKQGVEETQYF. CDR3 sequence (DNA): TGTGCCATCAAACAGGGGGTAGAAGAGACCCAGTACTTC.

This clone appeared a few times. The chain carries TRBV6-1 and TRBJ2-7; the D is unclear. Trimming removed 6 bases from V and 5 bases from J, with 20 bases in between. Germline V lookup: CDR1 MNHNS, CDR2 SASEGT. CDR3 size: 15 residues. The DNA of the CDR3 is TGTGCCAGCAGCCCCTCGACAATCACCACGGACGAGCAGTACTTC. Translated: CASSPSTITTDEQYF.

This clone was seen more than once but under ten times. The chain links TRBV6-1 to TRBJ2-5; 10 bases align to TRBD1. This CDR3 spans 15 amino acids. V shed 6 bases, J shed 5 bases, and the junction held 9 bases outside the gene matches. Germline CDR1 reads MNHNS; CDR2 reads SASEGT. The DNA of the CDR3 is TGTGCCAGCAGGGAGGGACAGGGGATGTGGGAGACCCAGTACTTC. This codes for CASREGQGMWETQYF.

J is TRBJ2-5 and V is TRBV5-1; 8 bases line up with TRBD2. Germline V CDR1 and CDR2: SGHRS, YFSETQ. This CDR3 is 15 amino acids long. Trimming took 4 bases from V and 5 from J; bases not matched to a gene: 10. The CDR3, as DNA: TGCGCCAGCAGCACCGGACTAGCCGAGGGGGAGACCCAGTACTTC. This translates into CASSTGLAEGETQYF.

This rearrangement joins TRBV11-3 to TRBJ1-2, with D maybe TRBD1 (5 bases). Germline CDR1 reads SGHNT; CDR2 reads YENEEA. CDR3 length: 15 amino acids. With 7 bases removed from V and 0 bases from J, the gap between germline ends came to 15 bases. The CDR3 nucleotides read TGTGCCAGCACCCCCGACGACAGCGCTAACTATGGCTACACCTTC. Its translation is CASTPDDSANYGYTF. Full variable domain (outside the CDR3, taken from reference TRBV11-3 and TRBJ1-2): EAGVVQSPRYKIIEKKQPVAFWCNPISGHNTLYWYLQNLGQGPELLIRYENEEAVDDSQLPKDRFSAERLKGVDSTLKIQPAELGDSAVYLCASTPDDSANYGYTFGSGTRLTVV.

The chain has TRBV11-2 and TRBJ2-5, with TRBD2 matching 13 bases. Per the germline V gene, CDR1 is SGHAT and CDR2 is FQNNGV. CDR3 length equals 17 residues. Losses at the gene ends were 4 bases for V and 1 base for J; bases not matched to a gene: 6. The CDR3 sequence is CASSSRLAGGPQETQYF. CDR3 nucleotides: TGTGCCAGCAGCTCGCGACTAGCGGGGGGCCCCCAAGAGACCCAGTACTTC.